Each of the 29 T cell receptor beta chains below was sequenced from the same sample in a study of T cell repertoires in cytomegalovirus infection. What these receptors recognize is not known. One entry per CDR3 protein, called by TCRdb with MiXCR from the reads. In the table there are some 800,000 distinct CDR3 sequences, 30% to 35% of which are singletons. The sample consisted of cultured CD8+ T cells from PBMCs, taken from culture after CMV antigen stimulation. The receptors originated from a human donor in good health (CMV status not recorded). Some clones in this sample may be carry-over from other donors' samples.

This clonotype was detected only a few times. The CDR3 reads CASKLGGQETQYF. CDR3 nucleotides: TGCGCCAGCAAGTTAGGCGGGCAAGAGACCCAGTACTTC. The rearrangement uses TRBV10-2 and TRBJ2-5; tentatively, D is TRBD2 (5 bases). The CDR3 contains 13 residues. Germline CDR1 WSHSY, CDR2 SAAADI. V shed 7 bases and J shed 2 bases, with 11 bases lying between them.

The V call is TRBV7-9, the J call TRBJ2-3; 12 positions match TRBD1. The CDR3 length is 15 residues. J gave up 5 bases and V 5 bases, and 5 bases lay outside the gene matches. Germline V gene lookup returns CDR1 SEHNR and CDR2 FQNEAQ (reference sequence). The CDR3 spells CASSRGTGGKDTQYF. For the CDR3, the DNA is TGTGCCAGCAGCCGCGGGACAGGGGGCAAAGATACGCAGTATTTT.

This clonotype was counted between two and nine times. The chain links TRBV6-1 to TRBJ2-5; no clear D gene. The CDR3 runs to 16 residues. Deletions cut 6 bases from V and 2 bases from J, with 19 bases between. Germline CDR1 and CDR2: MNHNS and SASEGT. This CDR3 reads CASSPWPPAPQETQYF. CDR3 bases: TGTGCCAGCAGCCCTTGGCCGCCCGCCCCACAAGAGACCCAGTACTTC.

This clonotype was observed many times. J is TRBJ2-1 and V is TRBV7-2, with TRBD2 matching over 9 bases. Germline V gene data show CDR1 as SGHTA and CDR2 as FQGNSA. J was trimmed by 9 bases and V by 5 bases; bases with no gene match: 29. CDR3 length equals 21 residues. This chain's CDR3 is CASSTIPLREGVAGAQSEQFF. The DNA for the CDR3 is TGTGCCAGCAGCACTATACCCCTCCGGGAGGGGGTAGCGGGGGCCCAGAGTGAGCAGTTCTTC.

This clonotype came up many times. The rearrangement uses TRBV12-3 or TRBV12-4 and TRBJ2-1; D is unclear. The CDR3 contains 13 residues. Trimming took 5 bases from V and 8 from J, leaving 13 bases between them. DNA for the CDR3: TGTGCCAGCAGTGCCTTGAGGCCCGATGAGCAGTTCTTC. Amino acid sequence: CASSALRPDEQFF.

This clonotype was recorded a few times. The chain has TRBV7-6 and TRBJ2-1; D may be TRBD1 (6 bases). CDR1 is SGHVS and CDR2 is FNYEAQ in the germline V gene. The CDR3 runs to 18 residues. The V gene lost 5 bases and the J gene lost 5 bases, with 25 bases spanning the gap. CDR3 amino acids: CASSPGAMSTIFNNEQFF. The CDR3 DNA reads as TGTGCCAGCAGCCCAGGGGCGATGTCTACCATCTTTAACAATGAGCAGTTCTTC.

The genes are TRBV11-2 and TRBJ2-1; 8 positions match TRBD1. Germline V CDR1 and CDR2: SGHAT, FQNNGV. The CDR3 is made up of 17 amino acids. Losses at the gene ends were 2 bases for V and 4 bases for J; bases not matched to a gene: 10. CDR3 bases: TGTGCCAGCAGCTTACGACGGACAGGGACGCTATACAATGAGCAGTTCTTC. Protein: CASSLRRTGTLYNEQFF.

This clonotype was seen at least ten times. The V call is TRBV6-6, the J call TRBJ2-1, with D possibly being TRBD1 (6 bases). Germline CDR1 MNHNY, CDR2 SVGAGI (reference sequence). Deletions cut 0 bases from V and 2 bases from J, with 8 bases between. The CDR3 sequence is 15 residues long. The CDR3: CASSYSGAPYNEQFF. The CDR3, as DNA: TGTGCCAGCAGTTACTCGGGGGCCCCCTACAATGAGCAGTTCTTC.

The chain is built from TRBV5-5 and TRBJ2-1, with no clear D. Germline CDR1 reads SGHKS; CDR2 reads YYEKEE (reference sequence). The CDR3 loop spans 16 amino acids. Trimming cost V 5 bases and J 0 bases, with 15 bases left between them. Here the CDR3 reads CASSSDPQYSYNEQFF. The CDR3 region has the DNA TGTGCCAGCAGTTCTGATCCACAATACTCCTACAATGAGCAGTTCTTC.

The chain combines TRBV12-3 or TRBV12-4 with TRBJ2-2; TRBD2 aligns across 8 bases. V lost 11 bases to trimming and J lost 5 bases; unmatched junction nucleotides: 7. This CDR3 is 13 amino acids long. Here the CDR3 reads CAAGGAETGELFF. CDR3 bases: TGTGCCGCCGGGGGGGCCGAGACCGGGGAGCTGTTTTTT.

This clonotype was counted between two and nine times. The chain has TRBV6-6 and TRBJ1-2; 10 nucleotides match TRBD1. Unmatched junction bases numbered 7, after V lost 2 bases and J lost 4 bases. There are 16 residues in the CDR3. CDR1 is MNHNY and CDR2 is SVGAGI in the germline V gene (reference sequence). CDR3 region: CASSYDRDRGSYGYTF. CDR3 nucleotide sequence: TGTGCCAGCAGTTACGACCGGGACAGGGGCAGCTATGGCTACACCTTC.

This clonotype came up many times. The chain employs TRBV29-1 and TRBJ1-4; 10 bases map to TRBD1. With 5 bases clipped from V and 5 bases from J, the junction kept 11 bases outside the gene matches. The CDR3 is made up of 16 amino acids. The germline gives CDR1 SQVTM, CDR2 ANQGSEA. The CDR3 bases are TGCAGCGTTATGGGACAGGGGACCTCAGGGAATGAAAAACTGTTTTTT. Protein: CSVMGQGTSGNEKLFF.

To note about this clonotype: This may come from a read error, since a much larger clone is one base off. The V and J genes are TRBV7-6 and TRBJ2-3; D is unclear. CDR1 and CDR2 from the germline V gene are SGHVS and FNYEAQ. V lost 1 base, J lost 1 base, and 9 bases lay in between. The CDR3 is 15 amino acids. The DNA of the CDR3 is TGTGCCAGCAGCTTAGAAGCCAGGTGCACAGATACGCAGTATTTT. Amino acid sequence: CASSLEARCTDTQYF.

This clonotype was observed at least ten times. The chain has TRBV7-4 and TRBJ2-5, with a weak D call TRBD2 (6 bases). Trimming removed 3 bases from V and 1 base from J, with 9 bases in between. Germline CDR1 and CDR2: SGHVT and SQSDAQ. The CDR3 is 14 amino acids. The CDR3 region is CASSLRDPQETQYF. CDR3 DNA sequence: TGTGCCAGCAGCTTGCGGGACCCCCAAGAGACCCAGTACTTC.

This chain connects TRBV20-1 to TRBJ2-3; D is possibly TRBD1 (5 bases). V dropped 3 bases and J dropped 5 bases, with 6 bases sitting between them. The V gene's germline CDR1 is DFQATT and CDR2 SNEGSKA (reference sequence). This CDR3 region has 11 residues. The CDR3: CSARGQDTQYF. As DNA, the CDR3 is TGCAGTGCTAGGGGGCAAGATACGCAGTATTTT.

This sequence joins TRBV7-9 and TRBJ2-5; D may be TRBD2 (5 bases). Germline V gene sequence: CDR1 SEHNR, CDR2 FQNEAQ (reference sequence). The V end lost 4 bases, the J end lost 2 bases, and 20 bases lay between the germline ends. The CDR3 covers 17 residues. CDR3 nucleotides: TGTGCCAGCAGCTCCCCACGGGCAGGAGGCAAACAAGAGACCCAGTACTTC. It is translated as CASSSPRAGGKQETQYF. The variable domain in full, completed from reference TRBV7-9 and TRBJ2-5, reads DTGVSQNPRHKITKRGQNVTFRCDPISEHNRLYWYRQTLGQGPEFLTYFQNEAQLEKSRLLSDRFSAERPKGSFSTLEIQRTEQGDSAMYLCASSSPRAGGKQETQYFGPGTRLLVL.

The chain carries TRBV11-1 and TRBJ2-1, with unresolved D. Germline V CDR1 and CDR2: SGHAT, FQDESV (reference sequence). V was clipped by 4 bases and J by 8 bases, with 12 bases between them. CDR3 size: 13 residues. This chain's CDR3 is CASSSDSADEQFF. The CDR3 DNA reads TGTGCCAGCAGCTCCGACTCGGCGGATGAGCAGTTCTTC.

This clonotype showed up just a few times. This chain joins TRBV20-1 and TRBJ2-1, with D perhaps matching TRBD1 or TRBD2 (5 bases each). Trimming removed 6 bases at V and 4 bases at J, with 19 bases between. The CDR3 is 15 amino acids. Germline V lookup: CDR1 DFQATT, CDR2 SNEGSKA (reference sequence). The CDR3 region has the DNA TGCAGTGCCCCGGGGCCGGAGGCGGCATACAATGAGCAGTTCTTC. Translating gives CSAPGPEAAYNEQFF.

The rearrangement uses TRBV7-6 and TRBJ1-3; a possible D gene is TRBD1 (6 bases). From germline, CDR1 is SGHVS and CDR2 FNYEAQ. The CDR3 spans 16 residues. With 5 bases removed from V and 2 bases from J, the gap between germline ends came to 16 bases. The CDR3 DNA follows: TGTGCCAGCAGCCGTCAAGGCCGGGACACTGGAAACACCATATATTTT. This sequence encodes CASSRQGRDTGNTIYF.

V usage is TRBV7-6 and J usage is TRBJ2-3; TRBD2 matches at 12 bases. With 4 bases clipped from V and 14 bases from J, the junction kept 10 bases outside the gene matches. The CDR3 consists of 14 residues. CDR1 is SGHVS and CDR2 is FNYEAQ in the germline V gene. CDR3 in DNA: TGTGCCAGCAGCTCCACTAGCGGGGGGTCCCCCTTGTATTTT. It encodes CASSSTSGGSPLYF. The complete variable domain, with remaining parts taken from reference TRBV7-6 and TRBJ2-3, reads GAGVSQSPRYKVTKRGQDVALRCDPISGHVSLYWYRQALGQGPEFLTYFNYEAQQDKSGLPNDRFSAERPEGSISTLTIQRTEQRDSAMYRCASSSTSGGSPLYFGPGTRLTVL.

The chain uses TRBV11-1 and TRBJ2-7; D may correspond to TRBD1 or TRBD2 (5 bases each). V was shortened by 0 bases and J by 2 bases, with 11 bases between the two germline ends. Per germline, CDR1 SGHAT and CDR2 FQDESV (reference sequence). This CDR3 has 15 residues. The CDR3 loop is CASSLAPGLPYEQYV. CDR3 DNA: TGTGCCAGCAGCTTAGCTCCGGGGCTGCCCTACGAGCAGTACGTC.

This clonotype was observed a handful of times. This chain uses TRBV7-6 with TRBJ1-2; 8 positions agree with TRBD1. In germline, CDR1 is SGHVS, CDR2 FNYEAQ. V lost 7 bases and J lost 8; bases outside the gene matches: 6. This CDR3 comprises 12 residues. CDR3 residues: CASTYQGAGYTF. The CDR3 DNA reads as TGTGCCAGCACCTACCAGGGGGCGGGCTACACCTTC.

The chain uses TRBV7-6 and TRBJ2-7; D perhaps matches TRBD1 (6 bases). This CDR3 has 14 residues. Germline CDR1 and CDR2: SGHVS and FNYEAQ. V shed 1 base and J shed 4 bases, with 11 bases lying between them. The CDR3, as DNA: TGTGCCAGCAGCTTAGTAGGGGGACGGTACGAGCAGTACGTC. This codes for CASSLVGGRYEQYV.

This clonotype was counted a few times. The chain uses TRBV7-9 and TRBJ2-1; no clear D gene. Germline V CDR1 and CDR2: SEHNR, FQNEAQ (reference sequence). CDR3 size: 14 residues. V lost 4 bases to trimming and J lost 5 bases, with 12 bases between them. The CDR3 DNA reads as TGTGCCAGCAGCTCCTCTGACTCAAACAATGAGCAGTTCTTC. This codes for CASSSSDSNNEQFF.

This clonotype was observed a few times. V is TRBV3-1 and J is TRBJ2-2; D not resolved. Germline loops: CDR1 LGHDT, CDR2 YNNKEL (reference sequence). Deletions cut 0 bases from V and 0 bases from J, with 8 bases between. The CDR3 is made up of 16 amino acids. The DNA of the CDR3 is TGTGCCAGCAGCCAAGAGGTGGGAACGAACACCGGGGAGCTGTTTTTT. Its translation is CASSQEVGTNTGELFF. Full variable domain (missing parts from reference TRBV3-1 and TRBJ2-2): DTAVSQTPKYLVTQMGNDKSIKCEQNLGHDTMYWYKQDSKKFLKIMFSYNNKELIINETVPNRFSPKSPDKAHLNLHINSLELGDSAVYFCASSQEVGTNTGELFFGEGSRLTVL.

The chain joins TRBV19 to TRBJ1-6; 7 nucleotides match TRBD1. Germline loops: CDR1 LNHDA, CDR2 SQIVND (reference sequence). Germline trimming cut 4 bases from V and 7 bases from J; bases unmatched to any gene: 4. The CDR3 extends over 14 amino acids. CDR3 coding DNA: TGTGCCAGTAGTACTCGACAGGGAAATTCACCCCTCCACTTT. It is translated as CASSTRQGNSPLHF.

In its sample, this clonotype was seen a few times. Compared with germline, one end of the junction differs, possibly owing to a read error. The chain is built from TRBV19 and TRBJ1-6; no definite D call. CDR1 is LNHDA, CDR2 SQIVND, per germline (reference sequence). This CDR3 is built from 14 residues. The CDR3 coding sequence is TGTGCCAGTAGAATAGACAATTATAATTCACCCCTCCACTTT. As protein: CASRIDNYNSPLHF.

The table lists this clonotype with a few counts. The J gene is TRBJ1-4, the V gene TRBV7-8; D gene uncertain. CDR1 and CDR2 (germline): SGHVS, FQNEAQ. V shed 5 bases and J shed 0 bases, with 10 bases lying between them. The CDR3 has 15 amino acids. The CDR3 reads CASSTREATNEKLFF. The CDR3 bases are TGTGCCAGCAGCACCCGAGAGGCAACTAATGAAAAACTGTTTTTT.

This sequence joins TRBV14 and TRBJ2-1; 9 positions agree with TRBD2. The germline gives CDR1 SGHDN, CDR2 FVKESK. The CDR3 covers 17 residues. V trimming: 5 bases; J trimming: 7 bases; junction bases outside the gene matches: 15. CDR3 residues: CASSFTPAGGLVNEQFF. CDR3 nucleotides: TGTGCCAGCAGCTTTACCCCAGCGGGGGGCCTTGTTAATGAGCAGTTCTTC.